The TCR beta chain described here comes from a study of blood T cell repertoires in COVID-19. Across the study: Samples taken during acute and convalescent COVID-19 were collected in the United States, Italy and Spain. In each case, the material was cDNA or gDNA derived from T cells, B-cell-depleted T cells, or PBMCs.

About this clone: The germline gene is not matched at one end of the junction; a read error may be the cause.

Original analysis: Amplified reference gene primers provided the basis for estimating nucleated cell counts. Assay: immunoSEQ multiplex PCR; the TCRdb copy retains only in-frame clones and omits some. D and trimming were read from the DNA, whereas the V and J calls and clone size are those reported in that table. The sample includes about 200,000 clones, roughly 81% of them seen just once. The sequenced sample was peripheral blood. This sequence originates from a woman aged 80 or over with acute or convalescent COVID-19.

CDR3 residues: CARSGRAPYNEQFF. The CDR3 nucleotides are TGTGCCCGGAGCGGGAGGGCCCCCTACAATGAGCAGTTCTTC. This chain links TRBV30 with TRBJ2-1; TRBD2 matches 10 bases. The CDR3 totals 14 residues. From germline, CDR1 is GTSNPN and CDR2 SVGIG (reference sequence).